This T cell receptor beta chain was profiled in a study of vaccination and CD4 T cells after COVID-19. About the research overall: Every participant was given two doses of BNT162b2 or mRNA-1273 vaccine. A median of 101 days (range 35 to 161) separated diagnosis from post-COVID sampling.

V lost 7 bases and J lost 2, with 17 bases in between. The CDR3 runs to 15 residues. Sample treatment: roughly ten-day PBMC culture with coronavirus spike peptide pools or control peptides (ViraFEST assay). As concerns this clonotype: Its specificity is not known.

Cultured CD4+ T-cell DNA underwent Oncomine TCR Beta short-read sequencing. Someone extracted genomic DNA from cultured CD4+ T cells. MiXCR, applied by TCRdb to the PCR reads, yields one record per CDR3 protein. The sample comprises about 21,000 distinct CDR3 sequences, roughly half of which are singletons, and under 5% rests with the top ten. The chain recombines TRBV12-3 or TRBV12-4 with TRBJ1-1, with D possibly matching TRBD1 (5 bases). The TCR sequence derives from a human donor who had recovered from COVID-19. Here the sequenced sample was CD4+ T cells from blood, cultured in vitro, taken before SARS-CoV-2 vaccination. CDR3 loop: CASTPRQGHNTEAFF. The CDR3 DNA is TGTGCCAGCACTCCTCGCCAGGGTCATAACACTGAAGCTTTCTTT.